The 23 T cell receptor beta chains below come from one sample, sequenced in a study of blood T cell repertoires in COVID-19. Some clones are missing from TCRdb's copy, which holds only in-frame ones; the method was immunoSEQ multiplex PCR. This sample has 200,000 to 250,000 clones, with more than 80% found just once. The sample consisted of peripheral blood. These TCRs come from a man aged 25-40 years with COVID-19, enrolled during active disease.

V usage is TRBV28 and J usage is TRBJ2-7; TRBD1 aligns across 8 bases. The junction had 9 bases not matched to a gene; V was cut back by 4 bases and J by 4 bases. From germline, CDR1 is MDHEN and CDR2 SYDVKM. This CDR3 has 15 amino acids. CDR3 nucleotides: TGTGCCAGCAGTTGGGACAGGAGAACTTCTTACGAGCAGTACTTC. Translated, it gives CASSWDRRTSYEQYF. The full variable domain, its missing parts supplied by reference TRBV28 and TRBJ2-7, is DVKVTQSSRYLVKRTGEKVFLECVQDMDHENMFWYRQDPGLGLRLIYFSYDVKMKEKGDIPEGYSVSREKKERFSLILESASTNQTSMYLCASSWDRRTSYEQYFGPGTRLTVT.

This clone was found a few times. This rearrangement joins TRBV19 to TRBJ2-1, with 7 bases fitting TRBD1. V was pared by 10 bases and J by 0 bases, with 9 bases of the junction left unmatched. Germline CDR1 and CDR2: LNHDA and SQIVND (reference sequence). The CDR3 is 15 residues long. The CDR3, as DNA: TGTGCCATCTCTTGGACAGGCAGCTCCTACAATGAGCAGTTCTTC. It codes for CAISWTGSSYNEQFF.

This chain uses TRBV5-1 with TRBJ2-2; unclear D gene. In germline, CDR1 is SGHRS, CDR2 YFSETQ. V was cut by 0 bases and J by 6 bases, with 15 bases left in between. CDR3 length: 16 residues. The CDR3 coding sequence is TGCGCCAGCAGCTTGGAAACCCGGAGACCCGCCGGGGAGCTGTTTTTT. Its protein is CASSLETRRPAGELFF.

CDR3 residues: CASGETGGSSTDTQYF. The CDR3 DNA reads TGTGCCAGCGGAGAGACAGGGGGCTCGTCCACAGATACGCAGTATTTT. V is TRBV28 and J is TRBJ2-3; 10 nucleotides match TRBD1. Losses at the gene ends were 8 bases for V and 2 bases for J; bases not matched to a gene: 10. The V gene's germline CDR1 is MDHEN and CDR2 SYDVKM. The CDR3 runs to 16 residues.

The chain has TRBV28 and TRBJ2-7, with D tentatively TRBD1 (6 bases). Trimming removed 6 bases from V and 3 bases from J, with 12 bases in between. This CDR3 region has 13 residues. CDR1 and CDR2 from the germline V gene are MDHEN and SYDVKM. The CDR3 sequence: CASSQQGIYEQYF. The CDR3 nucleotides read TGTGCCAGCAGCCAACAGGGTATCTACGAGCAGTACTTC.

The chain carries TRBV19 and TRBJ1-4, with D maybe TRBD1 (6 bases). This CDR3 is built from 15 residues. V was clipped by 3 bases and J by 8 bases, with 16 bases between them. CDR1 and CDR2 from the germline V gene are LNHDA and SQIVND (reference sequence). The CDR3 here is CASSIGRGWIEKLFF. The CDR3 region has the DNA TGTGCCAGTAGTATCGGCAGGGGTTGGATCGAAAAACTGTTTTTT.

A single count supports this clone. V is TRBV3-1 (or the pseudogene TRBV3-2) and J is TRBJ2-7; D gene unclear. The CDR3 runs 16 residues. V was clipped by 4 bases and J by 2 bases, with 18 bases between them. CDR1 LGHDT and CDR2 YNNKEL come from the germline V gene (reference sequence). This CDR3 is CASSPMGLLTAYEQYF. Here the CDR3 DNA reads TGTGCCAGCAGCCCTATGGGCCTATTGACCGCCTACGAGCAGTACTTC.

V gene TRBV14 combines with J gene TRBJ2-2; D may be TRBD2 (6 bases). Trimming shortened V by 5 bases and J by 5 bases, and 27 bases separated the two germline ends. Looked up from germline, CDR1 is SGHDN and CDR2 is FVKESK. This CDR3 has 19 residues. Written as DNA, the CDR3 is TGTGCCAGCAGCGGAGGCCACCTAGCGTGGGTTTTGAGGACCGGGGAGCTGTTTTTT. Its protein is CASSGGHLAWVLRTGELFF. The entire variable domain, with the rest obtained from reference TRBV14 and TRBJ2-2, is as follows: EAGVTQFPSHSVIEKGQTVTLRCDPISGHDNLYWYRRVMGKEIKFLLHFVKESKQDESGMPNNRFLAERTGGTYSTLKVQPAELEDSGVYFCASSGGHLAWVLRTGELFFGEGSRLTVL.

The rearrangement links TRBV5-1 to TRBJ1-5; D is perhaps TRBD1 (6 bases). Germline CDR1 reads SGHRS; CDR2 reads YFSETQ. This CDR3 is 15 amino acids long. The V and J ends lost 0 bases and 3 bases respectively, with 10 bases between them. This CDR3 is CASSLGDRNNQPQHF. CDR3 nucleotide sequence: TGCGCCAGCAGCTTGGGCGACAGGAACAATCAGCCCCAGCATTTT.

V is TRBV3-1 (or the pseudogene TRBV3-2) and J is TRBJ2-2, with TRBD2 matching over 13 bases. CDR3 length: 17 amino acids. CDR1 and CDR2 (germline): LGHDT, YNNKEL (reference sequence). V was clipped by 1 base and J by 7 bases; unmatched bases: 6. The CDR3 DNA is TGTGCCAGCAGCCAAGGGACTAGCGGGAGCATCCTCGGGGAGCTGTTTTTT. This translates into CASSQGTSGSILGELFF.

This chain uses TRBV11-1 with TRBJ2-7; 9 bases line up with TRBD2. The CDR3 covers 15 residues. The V and J ends lost 1 base and 2 bases, in that order; junction bases with no gene match: 3. Per germline, CDR1 SGHAT and CDR2 FQDESV (reference sequence). This CDR3 reads CASSLGRGGTYEQYF. The CDR3 DNA follows: TGTGCCAGCAGCTTAGGGCGGGGGGGCACCTACGAGCAGTACTTC.

The rearrangement links TRBV6-5 to TRBJ2-3; 8 bases are shared with TRBD2. Germline V lookup: CDR1 MNHEY, CDR2 SVGAGI. The CDR3 spans 15 residues. Trimming cost V 6 bases and J 2 bases; bases outside gene matches: 7. The CDR3 protein is CASRLAGTPTDTQYF. CDR3 nucleotide sequence: TGTGCCAGCAGATTAGCGGGGACCCCCACAGATACGCAGTATTTT.

V and J are TRBV19 and TRBJ1-2; D is possibly TRBD1 (6 bases). This CDR3 spans 14 amino acids. The germline V gene encodes CDR1 LNHDA and CDR2 SQIVND (reference sequence). Trimming removed 5 bases at V and 5 bases at J, with 15 bases between. The CDR3 region has the DNA TGTGCCAGTAGTGTACAGGGAGATTTTTATGGCTACACCTTC. As protein: CASSVQGDFYGYTF.

This clone was found a few times. The chain is built from TRBV19 and TRBJ1-1; 10 bases fit TRBD1. The junction had 12 bases not matched to a gene; V was cut back by 11 bases and J by 9 bases. CDR1 is LNHDA, CDR2 SQIVND, per germline (reference sequence). There are 13 residues in the CDR3. The CDR3 region has the DNA TGTGCCTCTTCGCGACAGGGGGCCAACCAAGCTTTCTTT. Translation gives CASSRQGANQAFF. The full variable domain, rest sourced from reference TRBV19 and TRBJ1-1, is DGGITQSPKYLFRKEGQNVTLSCEQNLNHDAMYWYRQDPGQGLRLIYYSQIVNDFQKGDIAEGYSVSREKKESFPLTVTSAQKNPTAFYLCASSRQGANQAFFGQGTRLTVV.

The CDR3 sequence is CASTLWGRDRLFSYNEQFF. DNA for the CDR3: TGTGCCAGCACCCTCTGGGGCAGGGATCGTTTATTCTCCTACAATGAGCAGTTCTTC. The chain joins TRBV14 to TRBJ2-1, with TRBD1 as a possible D gene (5 bases). CDR3 size: 19 residues. Germline V lookup: CDR1 SGHDN, CDR2 FVKESK. The V gene lost 7 bases and the J gene lost 0 bases, with 25 bases spanning the gap.

The V gene is TRBV5-1, the J gene TRBJ2-7; D may be TRBD1 (7 bases). Germline-derived CDR1 and CDR2 are SGHRS and YFSETQ. V lost 2 bases, J lost 7 bases, and 16 bases lay in between. The CDR3 totals 14 residues. The CDR3 is CASSFDREAGEQYF. CDR3 bases: TGCGCCAGCAGCTTCGACAGGGAGGCAGGAGAGCAGTACTTC.

Comments on this clone: Other DNA sequences in this specimen translate into the identical CDR3. The rearrangement joins TRBV24-1 to TRBJ2-1, with no clear D. CDR3 size: 15 residues. The V end was cut by 4 bases, the J end by 0 bases, with 9 bases between. Germline CDR1 reads KGHDR; CDR2 reads SFDVKD. CDR3 sequence (DNA): TGTGCCACCAGTGACACCGGGTCCTCCTACAATGAGCAGTTCTTC. The encoded protein is CATSDTGSSYNEQFF.

The chain couples TRBV6-5 to TRBJ1-2; possible D gene TRBD1, 6 bases. V gave up 6 bases and J gave up 4 bases, with 9 bases separating them. This CDR3 is 12 amino acids long. Looked up from germline, CDR1 is MNHEY and CDR2 is SVGAGI. The CDR3 region has the DNA TGTGCCAGCAGGGGGACACCCTATGGCTACACCTTC. Translation: CASRGTPYGYTF.

This clone is a singleton in its sample. The V call is TRBV7-3, the J call TRBJ2-3; 13 bases line up with TRBD2. Germline-derived CDR1 and CDR2 are SGHTA and FQGTGA. The CDR3 has 16 amino acids. V was clipped by 4 bases and J by 4 bases; unmatched bases: 5. The CDR3 spells CASSSGLAGVADTQYF. For the CDR3, the DNA is TGTGCCAGCAGCTCCGGACTAGCGGGAGTCGCAGATACGCAGTATTTT.

This chain joins TRBV18 and TRBJ2-7; 14 nucleotides line up with TRBD2. Trimming cost V 3 bases and J 4 bases; bases outside gene matches: 2. This CDR3 is 15 amino acids long. Per germline, CDR1 KGHSH and CDR2 LQKENI. The CDR3 DNA follows: TGTGCCAGCTCACCGGGACTAGCGGGGGCTTACGAGCAGTACTTC. Translated, it gives CASSPGLAGAYEQYF.

The chain has TRBV6-5 and TRBJ1-1; TRBD1 might be the D (5 bases). Germline V gives CDR1 MNHEY, CDR2 SVGAGI. The CDR3 runs to 16 residues. V lost 3 bases and J 0 bases, leaving 14 bases between the germline ends. The CDR3 protein is CASSYGGGGMNTEAFF. DNA of the CDR3: TGTGCCAGCAGTTATGGGGGTGGAGGGATGAACACTGAAGCTTTCTTT.

The V gene is TRBV19, the J gene TRBJ1-2; D is undetermined. V gave up 3 bases and J gave up 0 bases, with 17 bases separating them. Germline CDR1 reads LNHDA; CDR2 reads SQIVND (reference sequence). The length of the CDR3 is 17 residues. CDR3 nucleotide sequence: TGTGCCAGTAGTATTTGGAGCGGAGCCCAAGCTAACTATGGCTACACCTTC. It codes for CASSIWSGAQANYGYTF.

CDR3 in DNA: TGTGCCAGCAGCCCCCGGGGCTCTGGGGCCAACGTCCTGACTTTC. Translated, it gives CASSPRGSGANVLTF. The chain uses TRBV14 and TRBJ2-6; TRBD2 is a possible D gene (5 bases). Trimming took 4 bases from V and 0 from J, leaving 7 bases between them. This CDR3 contains 15 residues. Germline CDR1 is SGHDN and CDR2 is FVKESK.